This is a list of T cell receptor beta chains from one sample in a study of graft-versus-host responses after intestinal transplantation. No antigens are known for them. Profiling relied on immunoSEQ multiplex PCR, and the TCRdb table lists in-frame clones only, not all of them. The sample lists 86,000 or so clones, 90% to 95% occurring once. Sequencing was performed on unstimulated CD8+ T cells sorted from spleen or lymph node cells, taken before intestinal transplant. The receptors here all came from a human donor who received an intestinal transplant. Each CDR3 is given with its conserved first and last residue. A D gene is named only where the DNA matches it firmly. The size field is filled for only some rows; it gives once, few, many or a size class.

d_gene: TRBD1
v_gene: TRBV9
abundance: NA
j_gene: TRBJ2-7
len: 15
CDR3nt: TGTGCCAGCAGCGACGGACAGGGGGCCCCCTACGAGCAGTACTTC
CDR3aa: CASSDGQGAPYEQYF

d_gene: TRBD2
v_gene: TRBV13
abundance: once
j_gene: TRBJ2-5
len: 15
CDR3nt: TGTGCCAGCAGCTCAGGACTAGTGGGAAAAGAGACCCAGTACTTC
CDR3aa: CASSSGLVGKETQYF

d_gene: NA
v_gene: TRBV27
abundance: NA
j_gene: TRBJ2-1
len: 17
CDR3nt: TGTGCCAGCAGTTTTCCGCCTGGAGAGGGGGGGTATAATGAGCAGTTCTTC
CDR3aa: CASSFPPGEGGYNEQFF

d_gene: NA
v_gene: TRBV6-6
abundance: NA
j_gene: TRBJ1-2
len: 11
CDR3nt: TGTGCCAGCAGTCCGGACTATGGCTACACCTTC
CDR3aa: CASSPDYGYTF

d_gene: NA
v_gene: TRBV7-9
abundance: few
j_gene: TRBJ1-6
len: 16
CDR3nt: TGTGCCAGCAGCTTAGTAGGGCCGACCCGATGGTGGCCCCTCCACTTT
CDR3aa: CASSLVGPTRWWPLHF

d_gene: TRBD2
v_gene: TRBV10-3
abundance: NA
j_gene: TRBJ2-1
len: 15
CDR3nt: TGTGCCATCAGGGGAACTAGCGGGGGTTACAATGAGCAGTTCTTC
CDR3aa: CAIRGTSGGYNEQFF

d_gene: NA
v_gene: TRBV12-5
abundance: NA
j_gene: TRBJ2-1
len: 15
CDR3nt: TGTGCTAGTGTCCCAGCGGACCCTAAGGACGTTGAGCAGTTCTTC
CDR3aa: CASVPADPKDVEQFF

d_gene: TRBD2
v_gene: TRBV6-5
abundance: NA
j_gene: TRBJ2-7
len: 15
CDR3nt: TGTGCCAGCAGCCTGACTAGCGGGGGAATGAACGAGCAGTACTTC
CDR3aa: CASSLTSGGMNEQYF

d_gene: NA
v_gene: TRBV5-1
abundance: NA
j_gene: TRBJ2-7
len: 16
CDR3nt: TGCGCCAGCAGCCCCAGCTCTCCCACACCGACCTACGAGCAGTACTTC
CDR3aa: CASSPSSPTPTYEQYF

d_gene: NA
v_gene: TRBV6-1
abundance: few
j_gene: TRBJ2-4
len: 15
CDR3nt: TGTGCCAGCAGTGAAGCCGCTACCCGGCCTAACATTCAGTACTTC
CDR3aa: CASSEAATRPNIQYF

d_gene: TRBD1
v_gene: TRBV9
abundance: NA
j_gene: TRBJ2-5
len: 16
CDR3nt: TGTGCCAGCAGCCTAGGACAGGCATTGTACCAAGAGACCCAGTACTTC
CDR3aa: CASSLGQALYQETQYF